Below, 31 T cell receptor beta chains from the same sample are listed, as sequenced in a study of T cells in Graves' hyperthyroidism and ophthalmopathy. TCR beta CDR3 sequences were amplified from RNA transcripts. HTBI primers drove first-round RT-PCR of the TCR CDR3. MiXCR, run by TCRdb on the multiplex PCR reads, gives a single entry per CDR3 protein. The sample carries hundreds of thousands of distinct CDR3 sequences, over 15% recorded once. The sequenced sample was blood. These receptors were obtained from a woman aged 45-65 years with Graves' hyperthyroidism that later progressed to Graves' ophthalmopathy.

The chain couples TRBV19 to TRBJ2-7; 12 nucleotides agree with TRBD1. The CDR3 consists of 14 residues. J gave up 4 bases and V 7 bases, and 5 bases lay outside the gene matches. Germline V gene sequence: CDR1 LNHDA, CDR2 SQIVND (reference sequence). The CDR3 region has the DNA TGTGCCAGTACCCCGGGACAGGGGGCTTACGAGCAGTACTTC. Translation gives CASTPGQGAYEQYF.

The V call is TRBV15, the J call TRBJ2-3, with 9 nucleotides matching TRBD2. Trimming removed 1 base from V and 4 bases from J; junction bases left unmatched: 6. This CDR3 has 16 residues. Germline V lookup: CDR1 LNHNV, CDR2 YYDKDF (reference sequence). The CDR3 sequence: CATSRGDSGGADTQYF. CDR3 DNA sequence: TGTGCCACCAGCAGAGGTGATAGCGGGGGAGCAGATACGCAGTATTTT. The variable domain in full, with the rest retrieved from reference TRBV15 and TRBJ2-3, is DAMVIQNPRYQVTQFGKPVTLSCSQTLNHNVMYWYQQKSSQAPKLLFHYYDKDFNNEADTPDNFQSRRPNTSFCFLDIRSPGLGDTAMYLCATSRGDSGGADTQYFGPGTRLTVL.

In this sample, this clonotype turned up a few times. The V call is TRBV30, the J call TRBJ2-7, with 7 bases fitting TRBD1. Germline V gene sequence: CDR1 GTSNPN, CDR2 SVGIG (reference sequence). V lost 5 bases to trimming and J lost 2 bases; unmatched junction nucleotides: 6. The CDR3 consists of 13 residues. Written as DNA, the CDR3 is TGTGCCTGGTCGACAGGGAACCCCTACGAGCAGTACTTC. Protein: CAWSTGNPYEQYF.

This clonotype was seen ten or more times. The chain carries TRBV12-3 or TRBV12-4 and TRBJ1-2; 7 bases fit TRBD1. This CDR3 is built from 15 residues. Trimming took 5 bases from V and 2 from J; bases not matched to a gene: 8. CDR3 nucleotide sequence: TGTGCCAGCAGTAATAGCAACAGGGGAAACTATGGCTACACCTTC. Its translation is CASSNSNRGNYGYTF.

Ten or more counts support this clonotype. V gene TRBV5-5 combines with J gene TRBJ2-7, with D tentatively TRBD1 (5 bases). The V gene lost 0 bases and the J gene lost 4 bases, with 11 bases spanning the gap. This CDR3 region has 14 residues. Germline loops: CDR1 SGHKS, CDR2 YYEKEE (reference sequence). The CDR3 DNA reads TGTGCCAGCAGCTTGGATCAGGGATTGTACGAGCAGTACTTC. Protein sequence: CASSLDQGLYEQYF.

This clonotype has at least ten counts. V gene TRBV27 combines with J gene TRBJ1-1; D is ambiguous. The CDR3 is 13 residues long. V shed 8 bases and J shed 1 base, with 11 bases lying between them. From germline, CDR1 is MNHEY and CDR2 SMNVEV (reference sequence). This CDR3 is CASLPSPNTEAFF. The CDR3 region has the DNA TGTGCCAGCCTACCTTCCCCGAACACTGAAGCTTTCTTT.

About this clonotype itself: A much larger clone differs by one base, so this may be a read error. The CDR3 DNA sequence: TGCGCCAGCCGATTGATTTTGGGGAAAGGAACTGAAGCTTCCTTT. Translation gives CASRLILGKGTEASF. The V call is TRBV5-1, the J call TRBJ1-1; D remains ambiguous. CDR3 length: 15 amino acids. In germline, CDR1 is SGHRS, CDR2 YFSETQ.

This clonotype was counted ten times or more. The CDR3 protein is CASLIEAKETQYF. CDR3 in DNA: TGTGCCAGCTTGATAGAGGCGAAAGAGACCCAGTACTTC. The genes are TRBV2 and TRBJ2-5; D not certain. This CDR3 has 13 amino acids. Germline V CDR1 and CDR2: SNHLY, FYNNEI. V dropped 8 bases and J dropped 3 bases, with 13 bases sitting between them. Filled out from reference TRBV2 and TRBJ2-5, the complete variable domain reads EPEVTQTPSHQVTQMGQEVILRCVPISNHLYFYWYRQILGQKVEFLVSFYNNEISEKSEIFDDQFSVERPDGSNFTLKIRSTKLEDSAMYFCASLIEAKETQYFGPGTRLLVL.

This clonotype was counted at least ten times. The rearrangement links TRBV7-2 to TRBJ1-5, with 8 bases aligning to TRBD1. Germline V lookup: CDR1 SGHTA, CDR2 FQGNSA. J was trimmed by 7 bases and V by 4 bases; bases with no gene match: 6. The CDR3 length is 14 residues. CDR3 loop: CASSSGAGGQPQHF. As DNA, the CDR3 is TGTGCCAGCAGCTCTGGGGCAGGGGGCCAGCCCCAGCATTTT.

At least ten counts were recorded for this clonotype. This rearrangement joins TRBV5-1 to TRBJ2-5; tentative D call: TRBD1 (7 bases). V lost 4 bases to trimming and J lost 0 bases, with 13 bases between them. Germline V gene sequence: CDR1 SGHRS, CDR2 YFSETQ. The CDR3 is 15 residues long. CDR3 nucleotide sequence: TGCGCCAGCAGCAACGCGGGGACAGACCAAGAGACCCAGTACTTC. Amino acids: CASSNAGTDQETQYF.

The chain is built from TRBV6-2 or TRBV6-3 and TRBJ1-2, with TRBD1 as a possible D gene (6 bases). The CDR3 is 17 residues long. CDR1 and CDR2 from the germline V gene are MNHEY and SVGEGT. The germline V and J ends were trimmed by 6 bases and 0 bases, with 20 bases remaining between them. CDR3 region: CASRPGAGAFANYGYTF. The CDR3 DNA is TGTGCCAGCAGACCAGGGGCAGGGGCCTTTGCTAACTATGGCTACACCTTC.

The V call is TRBV2, the J call TRBJ2-5; D might be TRBD1 (6 bases). Germline lookup yields CDR1 SNHLY and CDR2 FYNNEI. This CDR3 comprises 18 residues. V lost 6 bases and J 0 bases, leaving 23 bases between the germline ends. CDR3 in amino acids: CASSRKGYRVSYQETQYF. For the CDR3, the DNA is TGTGCCAGCAGCCGAAAGGGCTACAGGGTCAGCTACCAAGAGACCCAGTACTTC.

The V call is TRBV7-2, the J call TRBJ2-5; 11 bases fit TRBD1. CDR1 is SGHTA and CDR2 is FQGNSA in the germline V gene. Germline trimming cut 5 bases from V and 4 bases from J; bases unmatched to any gene: 9. The CDR3 has 16 residues. CDR3 sequence reads: CASSPQGTGGSETQYF. Written as DNA, the CDR3 is TGTGCCAGCAGCCCCCAGGGGACAGGGGGATCAGAGACCCAGTACTTC.

This clonotype turned up a few times. The J gene is TRBJ2-6, the V gene TRBV29-1; D possibly matches TRBD1 or TRBD2 (7 bases each). V lost 6 bases to trimming and J lost 4 bases, with 19 bases between them. From germline, CDR1 is SQVTM and CDR2 ANQGSEA. The CDR3 spans 16 residues. CDR3 residues: CSVQGGARPGANVLTF. The CDR3, as DNA: TGCAGCGTCCAGGGGGGGGCTCGTCCCGGGGCCAACGTCCTGACTTTC.

The chain uses TRBV19 and TRBJ1-5; 8 bases match TRBD1. V shed 2 bases, J shed 3 bases, and the junction held 3 bases outside the gene matches. The CDR3 is 15 residues long. CDR1 and CDR2 from the germline V gene are LNHDA and SQIVND (reference sequence). CDR3 DNA: TGTGCCAGTAGTATACTGACAGGGGACAATCAGCCCCAGCATTTT. Amino acid sequence: CASSILTGDNQPQHF.

The rearrangement links TRBV19 to TRBJ1-2, with D tentatively TRBD1 (5 bases). CDR3 length equals 18 residues. Between the trimmed V and J ends, which lost 3 bases and 8 bases, there was a span of 28 bases. In germline, CDR1 is LNHDA, CDR2 SQIVND (reference sequence). The CDR3 DNA reads as TGTGCCAGTAGTATTGAGATTTTCAGGGCGTCGGTGGCCGGGGGCTACACCTTC. Translated: CASSIEIFRASVAGGYTF. Using reference TRBV19 and TRBJ1-2 for the parts outside the CDR3, the full variable domain is DGGITQSPKYLFRKEGQNVTLSCEQNLNHDAMYWYRQDPGQGLRLIYYSQIVNDFQKGDIAEGYSVSREKKESFPLTVTSAQKNPTAFYLCASSIEIFRASVAGGYTFGSGTRLTVV.

A remark on this clonotype: Here the CDR3 omits its conserved ending phenylalanine or tryptophan, so a read error is the likely source. V gene TRBV7-2 combines with J gene TRBJ2-4; TRBD1 aligns across 8 bases. V trimming: 11 bases; J trimming: 0 bases; junction bases outside the gene matches: 3. The CDR3 is made up of 13 amino acids. CDR1 and CDR2 (germline): SGHTA, FQGNSA. CDR3 region: CALRGPAKNIQYL. In DNA form, the CDR3 reads TGTGCCCTCAGGGGGCCAGCCAAAAACATTCAGTACCTC.

This clonotype appeared many times. The chain recombines TRBV11-2 with TRBJ1-1; 8 bases align to TRBD1. CDR1 and CDR2 from the germline V gene are SGHAT and FQNNGV. The CDR3 extends over 14 amino acids. V lost 5 bases, J lost 4 bases, and 6 bases stayed unmatched. The CDR3 sequence is CASSTGQGPTEAFF. In DNA form, the CDR3 reads TGTGCCAGCAGCACAGGACAGGGTCCCACTGAAGCTTTCTTT.

This clonotype was observed at least ten times. This chain connects TRBV7-2 to TRBJ2-7, with TRBD1 matching over 7 bases. Germline V lookup: CDR1 SGHTA, CDR2 FQGNSA. This CDR3 has 15 amino acids. Trimming removed 0 bases from V and 3 bases from J; junction bases left unmatched: 5. CDR3 in amino acids: CASSLAGQINYEQYF. The CDR3 region has the DNA TGTGCCAGCAGCTTAGCGGGACAGATTAACTACGAGCAGTACTTC.

This clonotype was recorded at least ten times. The V and J genes are TRBV30 and TRBJ2-7; D unclear. The CDR3 totals 12 residues. The V and J ends lost 3 bases and 6 bases respectively, with 12 bases between them. Germline assignment: CDR1 GTSNPN and CDR2 SVGIG (reference sequence). This chain's CDR3 is CAWSPRAFEQYF. The CDR3 coding sequence is TGTGCCTGGAGCCCAAGGGCTTTCGAGCAGTACTTC.

A few counts support this clonotype. J is TRBJ1-5 and V is TRBV6-5, with unresolved D. Germline CDR1 and CDR2: MNHEY and SVGAGI. Trimming shortened V by 0 bases and J by 5 bases, and 5 bases separated the two germline ends. The CDR3 has 13 residues. The CDR3 DNA is TGTGCCAGCAGTTACTCGAAAGATCAGCCCCAGCATTTT. Translating it yields CASSYSKDQPQHF.

This clonotype showed up many times. This chain connects TRBV12-3 or TRBV12-4 to TRBJ1-1; TRBD1 matches 9 bases. V lost 5 bases and J lost 7; bases outside the gene matches: 8. The length of the CDR3 is 14 residues. CDR3 loop: CASSPRDRAGEAFF. DNA for the CDR3: TGTGCCAGCAGTCCCCGGGACAGGGCTGGTGAAGCTTTCTTT.

In regard to this clonotype: The junction differs from germline at one of its ends, possibly a read error. This CDR3 is CASSLAERTGPGCTF. DNA for the CDR3: TGTGCCAGCAGCTTAGCGGAAAGGACAGGGCCTGGCTGCACCTTC. This chain joins TRBV7-9 and TRBJ1-2; TRBD1 aligns across 8 bases. The CDR3 is 15 residues long. Germline CDR1 reads SEHNR; CDR2 reads FQNEAQ (reference sequence).

There are a few counts of this clonotype. The CDR3 sequence is CAISESITGRTDTQYF. The CDR3 nucleotides read TGTGCCATCAGTGAGTCTATTACAGGGAGGACAGATACGCAGTATTTT. The rearrangement uses TRBV10-3 and TRBJ2-3; D possibly matches TRBD1 or TRBD2 (6 bases each). This CDR3 region has 16 residues. Germline values: CDR1 ENHRY, CDR2 SYGVKD. The V end was cut by 0 bases, the J end by 3 bases, with 13 bases between.

The genes are TRBV7-9 and TRBJ1-1, with TRBD1 matching 8 bases. The CDR3 length is 15 residues. With 5 bases clipped from V and 4 bases from J, the junction kept 9 bases outside the gene matches. In germline, CDR1 is SEHNR, CDR2 FQNEAQ (reference sequence). The DNA of the CDR3 is TGTGCCAGCAGCCCAACGACAGGGGCGGGCACTGAAGCTTTCTTT. It translates to CASSPTTGAGTEAFF.

This clonotype was observed at least ten times. This chain links TRBV5-5 with TRBJ2-1, with D unresolved. The germline V and J ends were trimmed by 5 bases and 4 bases, with 16 bases remaining between them. There are 15 residues in the CDR3. Germline V gives CDR1 SGHKS, CDR2 YYEKEE (reference sequence). The chain's CDR3 is CASSSRGGSYNEQFF. As DNA, the CDR3 is TGTGCCAGCAGTTCGCGAGGCGGATCTTACAATGAGCAGTTCTTC.

V usage is TRBV29-1 and J usage is TRBJ1-2; 12 nucleotides agree with TRBD1. The CDR3 covers 17 residues. V lost 2 bases to trimming and J lost 4 bases; unmatched junction nucleotides: 11. The germline V gene has CDR1 SQVTM and CDR2 ANQGSEA. The CDR3 reads CSVEFRDRGLMGYGYTF. CDR3 DNA sequence: TGCAGCGTTGAATTCCGGGACAGGGGGCTGATGGGCTATGGCTACACCTTC.

Concerning this clonotype: Just one base apart from a much larger clone, this may be a read error. V usage is TRBV28 and J usage is TRBJ1-2, with 7 nucleotides matching TRBD1. Germline V gives CDR1 MDHEN, CDR2 SYDVKM. This CDR3 has 13 amino acids. CDR3 bases: TGTGCCAACAGTGACAGGGTTCTATATGGCTACACCTTC. Translated: CANSDRVLYGYTF.

This clonotype was seen ten or more times. The V gene is TRBV12-3 or TRBV12-4, the J gene TRBJ1-3; D unresolved. This CDR3 spans 14 amino acids. The V and J ends lost 6 bases and 3 bases respectively, with 12 bases between them. CDR3 region: CASRLLNGGNTIYF. In nucleotides, the CDR3 is TGTGCCAGCAGACTCCTAAACGGTGGAAACACCATATATTTT.

The rearrangement uses TRBV29-1 and TRBJ2-3; D unclear. The CDR3 contains 16 residues. CDR1 and CDR2 from the germline V gene are SQVTM and ANQGSEA. Trimming pared 7 bases from V and 0 bases from J, leaving 20 bases between. The CDR3: CSAAPFSVVSTDTQYF. The CDR3 nucleotides read TGCAGCGCCGCCCCCTTCTCAGTGGTTAGCACAGATACGCAGTATTTT.

This chain connects TRBV10-3 to TRBJ2-2, with D possibly being TRBD2 (6 bases). Trimming removed 10 bases at V and 5 bases at J, with 8 bases between. Germline-derived CDR1 and CDR2 are ENHRY and SYGVKD. This CDR3 region has 11 residues. Here the CDR3 reads CASGATGELFF. The CDR3 DNA reads as TGTGCCAGCGGGGCGACCGGGGAGCTGTTTTTT.